This record covers a single T cell receptor beta chain. Its antigen remains undetermined. Base qualities are not at hand, and no much larger clone is one base apart. Sample treatment or condition, as interpreted from the label and publication: oral pan-JAK inhibitor, 5-10 mg twice daily. Peripheral blood and lesional scalp punch biopsies were obtained from patients with alopecia areata. After PBMCs were isolated by density centrifugation and stained for CD3, CD4 and CD8, a FACSAria was used to sort CD4+ and CD8+ T cells. V is clipped by 2 bases and J by 9 bases, and the sequence between their germline boundaries is 17 bases long. Per the germline V gene, SGHVS is the CDR1 and FQNEAQ is the CDR2. Including the terminal cysteine and phenylalanine, the CDR3 comprises 15 residues. The read is trimmed to its CDR3 DNA, 45 bases read in frame from base 1. Libraries were constructed by the immunoSEQ multiplex PCR assay. RNA was extracted from all samples and reverse transcribed into cDNA as template for TCR sequencing. First-strand cDNA was synthesized with SuperScript III using a 2:1 mix of oligo-dT and random hexamers. A synthetic immune receptor repertoire was used to assess amplification bias, and residual bias was removed computationally. Per the authors' processing: Raw reads were preprocessed to remove errors, and CDR3 was defined according to IMGT conventions as the region from the conserved cysteine to phenylalanine. Clonality was computed by normalizing Shannon entropy by log2 of the number of productive unique TCRs and subtracting the result from 1. Whether each scalp clone was CD4 or CD8 was inferred by checking scalp TCRbeta sequences against the CD4 and CD8 repertoires from sorted blood. Not all clones reach the TCRdb copy of this immuneACCESS table, which keeps in-frame sequences only. Checked studies attribute under half of the gap to unresolved V genes and leave the rest unexplained. From that table come the V and J calls and clone size; the DNA was used to work out D and trimming. Recorded for this sample are a few hundred thousand clones; 30% to 40% of them occurred a single time. Of the sample, 0.48% falls within the top ten clones.

The data are from a study of CD8+ T cells in alopecia areata (dated 2018 in TCRdb). Describing the broader study: The treated patients, all with moderate-to-severe alopecia areata, were enrolled in an open-label pilot trial of oral tofacitinib given at 5 to 10 mg twice daily. On the human side, TCRbeta sequencing was run on scalp tissue and on sorted CD4+ and CD8+ peripheral blood T cells from healthy controls and from alopecia areata patients with either patchy or totalis/universalis disease. To study T cell clonal expansion in alopecia areata, the researchers applied high-throughput TCRbeta sequencing to both the C3H/HeJ mouse model and human patients. TCRbeta CDR3 regions were amplified by immunoSEQ multiplex PCR with 35 Vbeta forward and 13 Jbeta reverse primers. Biopsies were taken from tofacitinib-treated patients at baseline and again at 4 and 24 weeks into treatment, and several of those patients also had a later scalp biopsy. The RNA source kit depended on sample type: the PAXgene miRNA kit for fixed scalp, the miRNeasy kit for PBMCs, and the RNeasy kit for mouse skin. For the treated patients, the SALT score, which quantifies what percentage of scalp surface area is affected, served as the measure of disease severity. Tofacitinib was given for 6 to 18 months, followed by 6 months of follow-up off drug to assess delayed response and recurrence. Clonality in the scalp was compared among normal scalp (n=4), patchy alopecia areata scalp (n=8), and alopecia totalis/universalis scalp (n=8).

What the study reported, not specific to this receptor: With tofacitinib, both scalp clonality and the number of expanded CD8+ clones among the top 100 scalp clones went down significantly. Higher clonality and more expanded CD8+ clones were observed in lesional scalp than in normal scalp, particularly in alopecia totalis/universalis, a finding suggestive of antigenic drive. Because the treated cohort was small and had only one nonresponder, larger studies are needed to examine links between baseline CD8+ expansion and response. Compared with mice, TCR sequences shared between patients were less clear, possibly partly because of HLA diversity across the patient population. Resident alphabeta T cells in normal human skin are also sequenced, complicating scalp TCR repertoire analysis, unlike mouse skin dominated by gammadelta T cells. During tofacitinib treatment, many expanded lesional clones stuck around in both scalp and blood, and this persistence may partly explain why relapse happens after treatment is stopped.

The clonotype comes from a human donor with alopecia areata. The rearranged chain carries TRBV7-8 and TRBJ1-5; a confident D gene designation cannot be given. This specimen was CD4+ T cells sorted from blood, taken at approximately week 30, from a patient treated with tofacitinib. The sequence in DNA is TGTGCCAGCAGCTTAATCATCGCCGCCTTCGGGCCCCAGCATTTT. This gives the protein CASSLIIAAFGPQHF.